The 17 T cell receptor beta chains in this list originate from one sample, sequenced in a study of breast tumors, draining lymph nodes, adjacent tissues. MiXCR was run by TCRdb on the multiplex PCR reads, yielding one entry per CDR3 protein. The profile covers roughly 80,000 distinct CDR3 sequences, with under 25% appearing a single time and approximately 2.5% taken by the ten largest. Axillary draining lymph nodes of breast cancer patients supplied the node samples. Sequenced: axillary lymph node tissue. The source of these receptors is a female donor with breast cancer. Some clones in this sample may be carry-over from other donors' samples.

This clonotype was detected many times. This sequence joins TRBV9 and TRBJ2-1; 11 bases are a match to TRBD2. The CDR3 consists of 18 residues. With 1 base clipped from V and 6 bases from J, the junction kept 12 bases outside the gene matches. The germline V gene encodes CDR1 SGDLS and CDR2 YYNGEE. CDR3 DNA sequence: TGTGCCAGCAGCGTAACAACAAACCTAGCGGGAGGAGGCAATGAGCAGTTCTTC. Its protein product is CASSVTTNLAGGGNEQFF.

This clonotype was detected a few times. The V and J genes are TRBV11-2 and TRBJ2-1; 10 nucleotides line up with TRBD2. V trimming: 1 base; J trimming: 0 bases; junction bases outside the gene matches: 6. Per germline, CDR1 SGHAT and CDR2 FQNNGV. This CDR3 is 18 amino acids long. The CDR3, as DNA: TGTGCCAGCAGCTTAGGGGGGACTAGCGCAAGCTCCTACAATGAGCAGTTCTTC. It translates to CASSLGGTSASSYNEQFF. The entire variable domain, with the rest obtained from reference TRBV11-2 and TRBJ2-1, is as follows: EAGVAQSPRYKIIEKRQSVAFWCNPISGHATLYWYQQILGQGPKLLIQFQNNGVVDDSQLPKDRFSAERLKGVDSTLKIQPAKLEDSAVYLCASSLGGTSASSYNEQFFGPGTRLTVL.

This clonotype was found many times. This chain joins TRBV5-1 and TRBJ2-5, with unresolved D. V was cut by 5 bases and J by 5 bases, with 7 bases left in between. From germline, CDR1 is SGHRS and CDR2 YFSETQ. This CDR3 has 11 amino acids. This CDR3 reads CASRSRETQYF. CDR3 nucleotides: TGCGCCAGCAGAAGTAGGGAGACCCAGTACTTC.

This clonotype was detected many times. The genes are TRBV9 and TRBJ2-1; 12 bases agree with TRBD2. CDR1 is SGDLS, CDR2 YYNGEE, per germline. V gave up 3 bases and J gave up 9 bases; unmatched junction bases: 7. The CDR3 has 15 residues. The CDR3, as DNA: TGTGCCAGCAGCGCCACATCTAGCGGGGGGGGTGAGCAGTTCTTC. Protein: CASSATSSGGGEQFF. Supplemented by reference TRBV9 and TRBJ2-1, the full variable domain reads DSGVTQTPKHLITATGQRVTLRCSPRSGDLSVYWYQQSLDQGLQFLIQYYNGEERAKGNILERFSAQQFPDLHSELNLSSLELGDSALYFCASSATSSGGGEQFFGPGTRLTVL.

This clonotype was counted between two and nine times. The chain has TRBV5-1 and TRBJ2-2; 8 nucleotides line up with TRBD1. The CDR3 is 16 residues long. Germline V gene lookup returns CDR1 SGHRS and CDR2 YFSETQ. The trim removed 4 bases at V and 6 bases at J, leaving 11 bases unmatched. CDR3 nucleotides: TGCGCCAGCAGCCTGACAGGGGTTGCCAACGCCGGGGAGCTGTTTTTT. It specifies CASSLTGVANAGELFF. Based on the CDR3 plus reference TRBV5-1 and TRBJ2-2, the full variable domain is KAGVTQTPRYLIKTRGQQVTLSCSPISGHRSVSWYQQTPGQGLQFLFEYFSETQRNKGNFPGRFSGRQFSNSRSEMNVSTLELGDSALYLCASSLTGVANAGELFFGEGSRLTVL.

This clonotype came up many times. The CDR3 here is CSASGKREGPETQYF. CDR3 DNA sequence: TGCAGTGCTAGTGGGAAGCGGGAGGGCCCAGAGACCCAGTACTTC. V and J are TRBV20-1 and TRBJ2-5; 10 bases map to TRBD2. The CDR3 sequence is 15 residues long. V was clipped by 3 bases and J by 4 bases; unmatched bases: 8. Per the germline V gene, CDR1 is DFQATT and CDR2 is SNEGSKA (reference sequence).

A note on this clonotype: A much larger clone is a single base away; this may be a read error. The rearrangement joins TRBV20-1 to TRBJ2-3; 8 positions agree with TRBD2. V shed 2 bases and J 8 bases; nucleotides not matched to a gene: 9. The V gene's germline CDR1 is DFQATT and CDR2 SNEGSKA (reference sequence). The CDR3 totals 14 residues. CDR3 amino acids: CSARRSSGSSTQYF. CDR3 bases: TGCAGTGCTAGACGGTCTAGCGGGTCATCTACGCAGTATTTT.

The chain combines TRBV19 with TRBJ2-3; TRBD2 aligns across 8 bases. CDR1 LNHDA and CDR2 SQIVND come from the germline V gene (reference sequence). The CDR3 sequence is 15 residues long. V trimming: 3 bases; J trimming: 5 bases; junction bases outside the gene matches: 7. The CDR3 DNA follows: TGTGCCAGTAGTATTCAGCGGGAGTTCATAGATACGCAGTATTTT. Protein product: CASSIQREFIDTQYF. Looking up the rest from reference TRBV19 and TRBJ2-3 gives the full variable domain: DGGITQSPKYLFRKEGQNVTLSCEQNLNHDAMYWYRQDPGQGLRLIYYSQIVNDFQKGDIAEGYSVSREKKESFPLTVTSAQKNPTAFYLCASSIQREFIDTQYFGPGTRLTVL.

This clonotype has just one count. A much larger clone lies a single base off, so this may be a read error. V is TRBV18 and J is TRBJ2-7; D is undetermined. Germline values: CDR1 KGHSH, CDR2 LQKENI. This CDR3 region has 11 residues. CDR3 sequence: CASSDAYGQYF. The CDR3 DNA is TGTGCCAGCTCAGACGCCTACGGGCAGTACTTC. Drawing the rest from reference TRBV18 and TRBJ2-7, the complete variable domain is NAGVMQNPRHLVRRRGQEARLRCSPMKGHSHVYWYRQLPEEGLKFMVYLQKENIIDESGMPKERFSAEFPKEGPSILRIQQVVRGDSAAYFCASSDAYGQYFGPGTRLTVT.

The table lists this clonotype with many counts. The chain is built from TRBV5-1 and TRBJ2-5; 8 nucleotides agree with TRBD2. The CDR3 spans 15 residues. Unmatched junction bases numbered 4, after V lost 1 base and J lost 2 bases. CDR1 and CDR2 from the germline V gene are SGHRS and YFSETQ. The chain's CDR3 is CASSLTAGVQETQYF. DNA of the CDR3: TGCGCCAGCAGCTTGACAGCGGGGGTACAAGAGACCCAGTACTTC. The full variable domain, with the rest looked up from reference TRBV5-1 and TRBJ2-5, is KAGVTQTPRYLIKTRGQQVTLSCSPISGHRSVSWYQQTPGQGLQFLFEYFSETQRNKGNFPGRFSGRQFSNSRSEMNVSTLELGDSALYLCASSLTAGVQETQYFGPGTRLLVL.

This clonotype has ten or more counts. The V and J genes are TRBV2 and TRBJ2-7; no reliable D call. Germline V gene lookup returns CDR1 SNHLY and CDR2 FYNNEI. The germline V and J ends were trimmed by 8 bases and 3 bases, with 8 bases remaining between them. The CDR3 sequence is 11 residues long. The CDR3 sequence is CASGLVYEQYF. In nucleotides, the CDR3 is TGTGCCAGCGGGCTAGTCTACGAGCAGTACTTC.

This clonotype was picked up many times. The chain carries TRBV19 and TRBJ2-7, with 9 bases that match TRBD1. CDR3 size: 13 residues. V lost 3 bases and J lost 7; bases outside the gene matches: 4. CDR1 LNHDA and CDR2 SQIVND come from the germline V gene (reference sequence). CDR3 residues: CASSMDRGGEQYF. Here the CDR3 DNA reads TGTGCCAGTAGTATGGACAGGGGTGGGGAGCAGTACTTC.

The chain links TRBV28 to TRBJ1-2, with 9 bases aligning to TRBD1. Germline V lookup: CDR1 MDHEN, CDR2 SYDVKM. This CDR3 comprises 14 residues. Trimming removed 6 bases from V and 1 base from J; junction bases left unmatched: 3. CDR3 in amino acids: CASRGTGNNYGYTF. CDR3 DNA sequence: TGTGCCAGCAGGGGGACAGGGAATAACTATGGCTACACCTTC.

This clonotype appeared a single time. One base away lies a much larger clone, so this may be a sequencing read error. This chain joins TRBV7-9 and TRBJ2-7; 8 nucleotides align to TRBD2. The CDR3 has 13 residues. The germline V gene encodes CDR1 SEHNR and CDR2 FQNEAQ (reference sequence). CDR3 protein: CTSSPGGSYEQYF. The CDR3 nucleotides read TGTACCAGCAGCCCGGGGGGGAGTTACGAGCAGTACTTC.

This clonotype was detected a few times. The chain uses TRBV6-2 or TRBV6-3 and TRBJ1-3, with D tentatively TRBD1 (5 bases). V lost 0 bases, J lost 0 bases, and 12 bases lay in between. The V gene's germline CDR1 is MNHEY and CDR2 SVGEGT. The CDR3 consists of 17 residues. The CDR3 here is CASSYSPGRRSGNTIYF. CDR3 DNA: TGTGCCAGCAGTTACTCCCCGGGACGGCGCTCTGGAAACACCATATATTTT.

The chain combines TRBV28 with TRBJ2-7; 7 nucleotides line up with TRBD1. This CDR3 region has 17 residues. The trim removed 4 bases at V and 4 bases at J, leaving 16 bases unmatched. Per germline, CDR1 MDHEN and CDR2 SYDVKM. This chain's CDR3 is CASSSPMTGPRPYEQYF. In nucleotides, the CDR3 is TGTGCCAGCAGTTCACCAATGACAGGGCCCAGACCTTACGAGCAGTACTTC.

This clonotype was picked up many times. The genes are TRBV19 and TRBJ2-2; D call uncertain. Trimming cost V 5 bases and J 0 bases, with 10 bases left between them. Germline assignment: CDR1 LNHDA and CDR2 SQIVND (reference sequence). There are 15 residues in the CDR3. The DNA for the CDR3 is TGTGCCAGTAGTCTGGGAACCTCGAACACCGGGGAGCTGTTTTTT. Translating gives CASSLGTSNTGELFF.